The source of this T cell receptor (beta chain) is a study of CD4 and CD8 cells across lung adenocarcinoma regions. TCRdb re-called the PCR reads through MiXCR, storing one row per CDR3 protein. Here the sample spans some 9,600 distinct CDR3 sequences, 35% to 50% being singletons. Samples came from patients with localized non-small cell lung adenocarcinoma. Germline CDR1 and CDR2: MNHEY and SMNVEV (reference sequence). V was shortened by 2 bases and J by 8 bases, with 12 bases between the two germline ends. The CDR3 totals 13 residues. This clonotype showed up many times. The sequenced sample consisted of CD4+ T cells from the margin of a lung tumor. V is TRBV27 and J is TRBJ1-2, with D maybe TRBD1 (5 bases). This TCR was recovered from a female donor with lung adenocarcinoma. The CD4 and CD8 labels of this study may be unreliable. In nucleotides, the CDR3 is TGTGCCAGCAGTTTAAGGGGATTCCGGGGCTACACCTTC. Translation: CASSLRGFRGYTF.